This passage covers 5 T cell receptor beta chains from one sample sequenced in a study of T cells after yellow fever vaccination (dated by TCRdb to about 2019). Libraries came from 5' RACE. This sample was sequenced with an Illumina NovaSeq 6000. The public reads were quality trimmed at Q25 with fastp and then assembled into clones with MiXCR by TCRdb, keeping productive beta chains. Entries are consolidated by CDR3 protein sequence, retaining the most common genes and DNA. This sample lists a few hundred thousand distinct CDR3 sequences; around 4.1% were detected once. The top ten hold less than 25% of the sample. The treatment or condition label, read with the paper, signifies: live attenuated yellow fever vaccine strain. Specimen: PBMCs, collected 5 days after the yellow fever booster vaccination. The receptors were sampled from a man between 18 and 29 years old who received the YFV17D yellow fever vaccine.

The chain carries TRBV20-1 and TRBJ1-3, with TRBD1 matching over 9 bases. Germline V gives CDR1 DFQATT, CDR2 SNEGSKA (reference sequence). There are 15 residues in the CDR3. V lost 5 bases, J lost 5 bases, and 10 bases stayed unmatched. In DNA form, the CDR3 reads TGCAGTGCTGGGCCCCCGGGGACAGGGAGAAACACCATATATTTT. Protein: CSAGPPGTGRNTIYF.

This clonotype came up a few times. This chain connects TRBV5-1 to TRBJ1-6, with D perhaps matching TRBD1 (6 bases). This CDR3 is built from 18 residues. With 4 bases removed from V and 3 bases from J, the gap between germline ends came to 20 bases. Germline CDR1 SGHRS, CDR2 YFSETQ. In DNA form, the CDR3 reads TGCGCCAGCAGCGCGTCGACAGGTGGGGAAGGCTATAATTCACCCCTCCACTTT. This gives the protein CASSASTGGEGYNSPLHF.

The rearrangement joins TRBV28 to TRBJ1-6; the match to TRBD1 covers 7 bases. This CDR3 comprises 13 residues. Trimming removed 5 bases from V and 10 bases from J; junction bases left unmatched: 5. Germline values: CDR1 MDHEN, CDR2 SYDVKM. The CDR3 DNA is TGTGCCAGCAGTCTTACAGGGGAATCACCCCTCCACTTT. This translates into CASSLTGESPLHF. The full variable domain, completed using reference TRBV28 and TRBJ1-6, is DVKVTQSSRYLVKRTGEKVFLECVQDMDHENMFWYRQDPGLGLRLIYFSYDVKMKEKGDIPEGYSVSREKKERFSLILESASTNQTSMYLCASSLTGESPLHFGNGTRLTVT.

This sequence joins TRBV10-3 and TRBJ1-1; a possible D gene is TRBD1 (6 bases). Per the germline V gene, CDR1 is ENHRY and CDR2 is SYGVKD. The CDR3 runs 13 residues. V shed 0 bases and J shed 11 bases, with 13 bases lying between them. CDR3 loop: CAISESLDRTAFF. In nucleotides, the CDR3 is TGTGCCATCAGTGAGTCGCTTGACAGGACCGCTTTCTTT.

This clonotype was counted a few times. The rearrangement uses TRBV5-1 and TRBJ2-6; TRBD1 might be the D (6 bases). V lost 0 bases, J lost 4 bases, and 8 bases lay in between. Germline lookup yields CDR1 SGHRS and CDR2 YFSETQ. The length of the CDR3 is 15 residues. CDR3 protein: CASSLGGLGANVLTF. CDR3 coding DNA: TGCGCCAGCAGCTTGGGGGGGCTAGGGGCCAACGTCCTGACTTTC. The complete variable domain, with remaining parts taken from reference TRBV5-1 and TRBJ2-6, reads KAGVTQTPRYLIKTRGQQVTLSCSPISGHRSVSWYQQTPGQGLQFLFEYFSETQRNKGNFPGRFSGRQFSNSRSEMNVSTLELGDSALYLCASSLGGLGANVLTFGAGSRLTVL.